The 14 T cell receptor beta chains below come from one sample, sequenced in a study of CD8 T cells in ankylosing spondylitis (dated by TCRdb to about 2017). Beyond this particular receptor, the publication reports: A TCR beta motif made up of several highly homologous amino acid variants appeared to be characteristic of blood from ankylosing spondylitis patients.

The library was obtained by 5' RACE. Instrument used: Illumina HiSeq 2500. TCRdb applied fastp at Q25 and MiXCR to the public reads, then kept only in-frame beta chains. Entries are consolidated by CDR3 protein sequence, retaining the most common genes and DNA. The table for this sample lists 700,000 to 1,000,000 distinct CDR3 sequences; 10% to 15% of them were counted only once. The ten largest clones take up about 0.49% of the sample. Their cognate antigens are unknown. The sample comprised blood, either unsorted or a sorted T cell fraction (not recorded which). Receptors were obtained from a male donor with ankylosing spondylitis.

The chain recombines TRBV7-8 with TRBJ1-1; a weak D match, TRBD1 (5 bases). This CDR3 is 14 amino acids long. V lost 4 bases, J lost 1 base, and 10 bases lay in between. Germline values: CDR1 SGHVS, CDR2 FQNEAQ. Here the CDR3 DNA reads TGTGCCAGCAGCTCGGGACCCTGGAACACTGAAGCTTTCTTT. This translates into CASSSGPWNTEAFF.

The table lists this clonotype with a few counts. The CDR3 reads CAIFGGTDFSEQYF. CDR3 DNA sequence: TGTGCCATCTTCGGGGGGACAGACTTCAGCGAGCAGTACTTC. This chain links TRBV7-9 with TRBJ2-7, with D tentatively TRBD1 or TRBD2 (7 bases each). Per the germline V gene, CDR1 is SEHNR and CDR2 is FQNEAQ (reference sequence). CDR3 size: 14 residues. V lost 10 bases and J 6 bases, leaving 22 bases between the germline ends.

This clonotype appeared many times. CDR3 sequence (DNA): TGCAGTGCGCGGGTAACAAAGACCCAGTACTTC. Its protein product is CSARVTKTQYF. The chain recombines TRBV20-1 with TRBJ2-5; D possibly corresponds to TRBD2 (5 bases). CDR3 length equals 11 residues. The V end lost 6 bases, the J end lost 6 bases, and 11 bases lay between the germline ends. Germline V CDR1 and CDR2: DFQATT, SNEGSKA (reference sequence).

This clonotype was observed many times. CDR3 protein: CASSYSYVGAGELFF. The CDR3 DNA follows: TGTGCCAGCAGTTACTCCTATGTCGGCGCCGGGGAGCTGTTTTTT. The chain recombines TRBV6-5 with TRBJ2-2; D is unclear. Germline-derived CDR1 and CDR2 are MNHEY and SVGAGI. The CDR3 length is 15 residues. The V and J ends lost 0 bases and 6 bases respectively, with 11 bases between them.

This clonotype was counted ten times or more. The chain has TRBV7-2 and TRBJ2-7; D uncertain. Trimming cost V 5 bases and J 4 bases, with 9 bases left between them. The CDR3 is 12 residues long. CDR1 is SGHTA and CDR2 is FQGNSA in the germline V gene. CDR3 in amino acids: CASSPILYEQYF. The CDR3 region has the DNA TGTGCCAGCAGCCCGATACTTTACGAGCAGTACTTC.

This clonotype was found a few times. The CDR3: CASSRYGLASYEQFF. Here the CDR3 DNA reads TGCGCCAGCAGCCGGTATGGACTAGCGAGCTATGAGCAGTTCTTC. The V and J genes are TRBV4-3 and TRBJ2-1; 9 positions agree with TRBD2. The CDR3 consists of 15 residues. V was pared by 4 bases and J by 8 bases, with 9 bases of the junction left unmatched. Germline CDR1 and CDR2: LGHNA and YSLEER.

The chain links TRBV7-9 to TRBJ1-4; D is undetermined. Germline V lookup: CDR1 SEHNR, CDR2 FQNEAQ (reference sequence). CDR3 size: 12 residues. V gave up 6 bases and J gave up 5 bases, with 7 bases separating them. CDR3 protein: CASRVSNEKLFF. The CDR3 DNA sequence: TGTGCCAGCAGAGTTAGCAATGAAAAACTGTTTTTT.

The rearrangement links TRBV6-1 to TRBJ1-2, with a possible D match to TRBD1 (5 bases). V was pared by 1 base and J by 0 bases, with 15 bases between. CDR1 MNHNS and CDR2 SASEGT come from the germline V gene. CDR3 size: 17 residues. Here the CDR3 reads CASSEDRTLNPNYGYTF. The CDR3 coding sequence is TGTGCCAGCAGTGAAGATCGGACACTGAATCCTAACTATGGCTACACCTTC.

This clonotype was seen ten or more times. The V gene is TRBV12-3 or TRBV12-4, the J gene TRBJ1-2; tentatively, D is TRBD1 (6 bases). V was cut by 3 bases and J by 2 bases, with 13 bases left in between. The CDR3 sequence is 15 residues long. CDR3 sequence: CASSFYTGSNYGYTF. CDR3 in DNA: TGTGCCAGCAGTTTCTACACAGGGAGCAACTATGGCTACACCTTC.

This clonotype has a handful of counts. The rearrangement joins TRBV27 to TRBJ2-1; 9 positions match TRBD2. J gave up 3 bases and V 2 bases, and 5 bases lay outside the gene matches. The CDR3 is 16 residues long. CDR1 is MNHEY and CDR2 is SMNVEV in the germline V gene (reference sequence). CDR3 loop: CASSLVASGIYNEQFF. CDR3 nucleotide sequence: TGTGCCAGCAGTTTAGTCGCTAGCGGGATCTACAATGAGCAGTTCTTC.

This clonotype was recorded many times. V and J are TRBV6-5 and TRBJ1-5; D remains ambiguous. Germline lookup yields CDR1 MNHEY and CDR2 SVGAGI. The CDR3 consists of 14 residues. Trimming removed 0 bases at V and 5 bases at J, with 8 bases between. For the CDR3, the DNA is TGTGCCAGCAGTTACTCGTTCGGGGATCAGCCCCAGCATTTT. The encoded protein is CASSYSFGDQPQHF.

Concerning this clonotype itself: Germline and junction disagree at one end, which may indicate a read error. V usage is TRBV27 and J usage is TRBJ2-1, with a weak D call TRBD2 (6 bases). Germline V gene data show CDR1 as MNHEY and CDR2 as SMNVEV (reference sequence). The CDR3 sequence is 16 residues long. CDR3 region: CASSFQRGLSHNEQFF. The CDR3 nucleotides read TGTGCCAGCAGTTTCCAACGGGGACTCTCCCACAATGAGCAGTTCTTC.

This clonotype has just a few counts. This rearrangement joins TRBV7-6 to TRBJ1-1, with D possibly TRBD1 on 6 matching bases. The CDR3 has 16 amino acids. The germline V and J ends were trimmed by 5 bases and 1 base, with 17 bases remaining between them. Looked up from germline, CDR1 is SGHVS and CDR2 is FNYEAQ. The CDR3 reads CASSLRGADRNTEAFF. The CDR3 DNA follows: TGTGCCAGCAGCCTAAGGGGGGCAGATAGGAACACTGAAGCTTTCTTT.

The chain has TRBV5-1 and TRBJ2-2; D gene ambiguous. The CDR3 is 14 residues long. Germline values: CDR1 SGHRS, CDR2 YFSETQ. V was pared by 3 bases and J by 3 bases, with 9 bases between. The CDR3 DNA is TGCGCCAGCAGCTCGGACCCTTACACCGGGGAGCTGTTTTTT. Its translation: CASSSDPYTGELFF.